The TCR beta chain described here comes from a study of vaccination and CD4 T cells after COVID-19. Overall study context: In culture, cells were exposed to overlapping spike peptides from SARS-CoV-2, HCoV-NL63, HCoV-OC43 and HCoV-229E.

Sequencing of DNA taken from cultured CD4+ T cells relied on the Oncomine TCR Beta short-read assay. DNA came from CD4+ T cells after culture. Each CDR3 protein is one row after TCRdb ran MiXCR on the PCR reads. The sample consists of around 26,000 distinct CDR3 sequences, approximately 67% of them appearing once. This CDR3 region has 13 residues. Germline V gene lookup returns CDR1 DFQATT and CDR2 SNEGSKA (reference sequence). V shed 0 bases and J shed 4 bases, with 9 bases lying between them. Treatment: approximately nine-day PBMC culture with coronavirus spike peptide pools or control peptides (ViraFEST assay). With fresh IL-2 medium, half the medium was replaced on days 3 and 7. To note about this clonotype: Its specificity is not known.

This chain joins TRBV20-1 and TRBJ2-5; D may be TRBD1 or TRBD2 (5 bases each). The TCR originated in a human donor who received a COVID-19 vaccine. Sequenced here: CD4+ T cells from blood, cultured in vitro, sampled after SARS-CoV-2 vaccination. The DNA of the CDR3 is TGCAGTGCTAGAGATGGGACGGGAGAGACCCAGTACTTC. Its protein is CSARDGTGETQYF.